This TCR beta chain was sequenced during a study of regulatory and conventional T cells in RAG deficiency. The V gene's germline CDR1 is PRHDT and CDR2 FYEKMQ (reference sequence). Trimming took 2 bases from V and 3 from J, leaving 10 bases between them. The CDR3 is made up of 14 amino acids. The assay was immunoSEQ multiplex PCR, and TCRdb's table has in-frame clones only and misses some. This sample has around 33,000 clones; approximately 90% occur once, and the top ten carry roughly 5.2%. This sample also appeared in a second study, on regulatory T cells. Per that study: Primers: 52 TRBV forward and 13 TRBJ reverse.

The source is a human donor in good health. Input material: CD8+ T cells sorted from blood. The chain carries TRBV13 and TRBJ1-2, with D possibly TRBD1 on 5 matching bases. The CDR3 loop reads CASSLSGKDYGYTF. The CDR3, as DNA: TGTGCCAGCAGCTTATCAGGGAAGGACTATGGCTACACCTTC.